These T cell receptor beta chains were read from a single sample in a study of OX40 agonist ivuxolimab in advanced cancers. The protocol was immunoSEQ multiplex PCR, while the TCRdb copy is restricted to in-frame clones and leaves out a portion. The sample has roughly 45,000 clones; roughly 81% are singletons. The sequences come from CD4+ or CD8+ T cells sorted from blood, collected in a trial of the OX40 agonist ivuxolimab. The receptors were gathered from an adult with an advanced solid tumor such as melanoma, head and neck, liver or kidney cancer. The CDR3 runs from the conserved cysteine through the conserved F or W. The order of the fields is clone size, V gene, CDR3 length, J gene, CDR3 protein. Clone size is not always given. Where it is, it says once, few, many or a class for expanded clones.

clone size: -; V gene: TRBV9; CDR3 length: 13; J gene: TRBJ1-1; CDR3 protein: CASSVLYGTEAFF
clone size: -; V gene: TRBV14; CDR3 length: 16; J gene: TRBJ2-3; CDR3 protein: CASSPYYGGGQDTQYF
clone size: -; V gene: TRBV23-1; CDR3 length: 17; J gene: TRBJ2-7; CDR3 protein: CASSPRGGKLDPYEQYF
clone size: -; V gene: TRBV7-8; CDR3 length: 14; J gene: TRBJ2-3; CDR3 protein: CASSWTHRADTQYF
clone size: -; V gene: TRBV11-2; CDR3 length: 16; J gene: TRBJ2-5; CDR3 protein: CASSLRSGTSLETQYF
clone size: -; V gene: TRBV29-1; CDR3 length: 15; J gene: TRBJ2-2; CDR3 protein: CSVVQGRSNTGELFF
clone size: -; V gene: TRBV5-8; CDR3 length: 17; J gene: TRBJ2-6; CDR3 protein: CASSLSGPQTGANVLTF
clone size: -; V gene: TRBV27; CDR3 length: 17; J gene: TRBJ2-1; CDR3 protein: CASSLRLAGSSYNEQFF
clone size: -; V gene: TRBV9; CDR3 length: 16; J gene: TRBJ2-3; CDR3 protein: CASSVFSGRAGDTQYF
clone size: -; V gene: TRBV10-3; CDR3 length: 14; J gene: TRBJ2-5; CDR3 protein: CAISVGSGEETQYF
clone size: -; V gene: TRBV5-1; CDR3 length: 15; J gene: TRBJ2-2; CDR3 protein: CASSFQGDNTGELFF
clone size: -; V gene: TRBV5-4; CDR3 length: 15; J gene: TRBJ2-7; CDR3 protein: CASSLGRTSGYEQYF
clone size: -; V gene: TRBV30; CDR3 length: 13; J gene: TRBJ1-2; CDR3 protein: CAWSKDRMGGYTF
clone size: -; V gene: TRBV4-3; CDR3 length: 14; J gene: TRBJ2-7; CDR3 protein: CASSQVRAPYEQYF
clone size: few; V gene: TRBV6-5; CDR3 length: 15; J gene: TRBJ2-7; CDR3 protein: CASSTTGTGDYEQYF
clone size: -; V gene: TRBV4-3; CDR3 length: 15; J gene: TRBJ1-4; CDR3 protein: CASSQQGLVREKLFF